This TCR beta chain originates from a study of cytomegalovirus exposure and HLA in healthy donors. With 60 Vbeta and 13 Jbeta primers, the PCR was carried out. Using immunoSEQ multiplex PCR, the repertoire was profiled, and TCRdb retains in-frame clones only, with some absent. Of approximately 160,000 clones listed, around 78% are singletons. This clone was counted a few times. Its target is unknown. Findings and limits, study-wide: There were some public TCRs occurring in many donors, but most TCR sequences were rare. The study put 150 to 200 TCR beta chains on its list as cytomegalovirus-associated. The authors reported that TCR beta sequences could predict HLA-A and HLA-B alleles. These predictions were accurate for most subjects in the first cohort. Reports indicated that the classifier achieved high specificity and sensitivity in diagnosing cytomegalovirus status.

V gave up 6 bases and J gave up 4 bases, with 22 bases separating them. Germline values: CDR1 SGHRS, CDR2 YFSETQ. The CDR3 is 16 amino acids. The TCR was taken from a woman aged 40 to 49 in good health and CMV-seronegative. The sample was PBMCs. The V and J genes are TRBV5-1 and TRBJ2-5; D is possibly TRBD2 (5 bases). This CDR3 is CASTPDPRRLPETQYF. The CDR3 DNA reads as TGCGCCAGCACCCCGGACCCTCGGAGGCTCCCAGAGACCCAGTACTTC.